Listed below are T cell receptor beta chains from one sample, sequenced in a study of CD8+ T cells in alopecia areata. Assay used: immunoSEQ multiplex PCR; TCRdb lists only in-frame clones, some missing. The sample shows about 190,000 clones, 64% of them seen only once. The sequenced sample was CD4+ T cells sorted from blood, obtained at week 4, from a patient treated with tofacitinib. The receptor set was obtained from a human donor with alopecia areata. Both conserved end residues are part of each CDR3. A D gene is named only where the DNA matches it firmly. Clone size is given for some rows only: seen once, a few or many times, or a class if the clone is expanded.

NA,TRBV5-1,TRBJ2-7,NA,CASSLEGSYEQYF,TGCGCCAGCAGCTTGGAGGGCTCCTACGAGCAGTACTTC
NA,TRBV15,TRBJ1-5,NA,CATSPAHQPQHF,TGTGCCACCAGCCCTGCCCATCAGCCCCAGCATTTT
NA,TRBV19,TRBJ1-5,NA,CASRLTDNQPQHF,TGTGCCAGTAGGCTTACGGACAATCAGCCCCAGCATTTT
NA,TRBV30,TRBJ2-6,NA,CAWRRGVSGANVLTF,TGTGCCTGGAGGAGGGGGGTTTCTGGGGCCAACGTCCTGACTTTC
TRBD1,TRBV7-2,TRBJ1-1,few,CASSGRGTVRKAFF,TGTGCCAGCAGCGGAAGAGGGACAGTAAGGAAAGCTTTCTTT
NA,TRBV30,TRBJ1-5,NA,CAWSDGLHQPQHF,TGTGCCTGGAGTGATGGGCTCCATCAGCCCCAGCATTTT
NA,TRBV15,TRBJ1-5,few,CATSSRLGNQPQHF,TGTGCCACCAGCAGTCGGTTGGGCAATCAGCCCCAGCATTTT
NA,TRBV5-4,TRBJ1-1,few,CASSLRHTEAFF,TGTGCCAGCAGCCTTCGCCACACTGAAGCTTTCTTT
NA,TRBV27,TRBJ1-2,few,CASSFLGSYTF,TGTGCCAGCAGTTTTTTGGGGAGCTACACCTTC
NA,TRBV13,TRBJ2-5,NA,CASSLRGGMRKETQYF,TGTGCCAGCAGCCTCCGTGGAGGGATGAGGAAAGAGACCCAGTACTTC
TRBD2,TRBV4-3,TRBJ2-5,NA,CASSQGLAGGPQETQYF,TGCGCCAGCAGCCAGGGACTAGCGGGGGGGCCTCAAGAGACCCAGTACTTC
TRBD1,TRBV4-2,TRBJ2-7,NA,CASSQRDRGYYEQYF,TGTGCCAGCAGCCAAAGGGACAGGGGATACTACGAGCAGTACTTC
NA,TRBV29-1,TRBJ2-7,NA,CSVGREYEQYF,TGCAGCGTTGGCAGGGAGTACGAGCAGTACTTC
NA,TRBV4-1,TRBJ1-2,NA,CASSQPRGGQGGYTF,TGCGCCAGCAGCCAACCCCGGGGGGGGCAGGGTGGCTACACCTTC
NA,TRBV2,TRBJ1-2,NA,CASSGEMGYTF,TGTGCCAGCTCCGGGGAAATGGGCTACACCTTC
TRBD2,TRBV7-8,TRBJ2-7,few,CASSLVLAGGLNEQYF,TGTGCCAGCAGCTTAGTATTAGCGGGGGGGCTAAACGAGCAGTACTTC
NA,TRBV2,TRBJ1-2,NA,CASSVRGASGYTF,TGTGCCAGCAGCGTCAGGGGCGCTTCGGGCTACACCTTC
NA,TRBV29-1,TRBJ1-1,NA,CSVSGRLNTEAFF,TGCAGCGTTTCGGGACGGTTGAACACTGAAGCTTTCTTT
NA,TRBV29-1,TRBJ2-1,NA,CSAGNRLGDEQFF,TGCAGCGCAGGGAATAGGCTGGGGGATGAGCAGTTCTTC
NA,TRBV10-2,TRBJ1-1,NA,CASSESMEGNTEAFF,TGCGCCAGCAGTGAGTCGATGGAGGGGAACACTGAAGCTTTCTTT
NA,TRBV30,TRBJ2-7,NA,CAWSVRGTVGYEQYF,TGTGCCTGGAGTGTACGGGGGACGGTCGGCTACGAGCAGTACTTC
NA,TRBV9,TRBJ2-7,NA,CASSSGMKPYEQYF,TGTGCCAGCAGTTCAGGGATGAAACCCTACGAGCAGTACTTC
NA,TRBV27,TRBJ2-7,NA,CASSLYGSYEQYF,TGTGCCAGCAGTTTATATGGCAGCTACGAGCAGTACTTC
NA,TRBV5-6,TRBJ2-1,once,CASSPQGYNEQFF,TGTGCCAGCAGCCCCCAGGGATACAATGAGCAGTTCTTC
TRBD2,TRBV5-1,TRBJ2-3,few,CASSQHMSTSEDTQYF,TGCGCCAGCAGCCAACATATGTCAACTAGCGAAGATACGCAGTATTTT
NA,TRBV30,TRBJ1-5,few,CAWSVSGYGGQPQHF,TGTGCCTGGAGTGTATCGGGGTATGGAGGTCAGCCCCAGCATTTT
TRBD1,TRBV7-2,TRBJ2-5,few,CASSSTGGQETQYF,TGTGCCAGCAGCTCGACAGGGGGCCAAGAGACCCAGTACTTC
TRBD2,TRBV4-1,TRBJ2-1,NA,CASSQFLAGGYNEQFF,TGCGCCAGCAGCCAATTCCTAGCGGGGGGGTACAATGAGCAGTTCTTC
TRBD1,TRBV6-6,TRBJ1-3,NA,CASSLGQGNGNTIYF,TGTGCCAGCAGTCTGGGACAGGGGAACGGTAACACCATATATTTT
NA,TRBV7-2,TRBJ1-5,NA,CASSLVAESNQPQHF,TGTGCCAGCAGCTTAGTGGCAGAAAGCAATCAGCCCCAGCATTTT
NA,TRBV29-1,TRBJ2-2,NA,CSVARTITGELFF,TGCAGCGTCGCCCGGACCATCACCGGGGAGCTGTTTTTT
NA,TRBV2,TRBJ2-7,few,CASSETFLGSRGSYEQYF,TGTGCCAGCAGTGAAACGTTTCTGGGATCCCGGGGCTCCTACGAGCAGTACTTC
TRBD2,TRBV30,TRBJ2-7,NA,CAWSLRRGGGPHLEQYF,TGTGCCTGGAGTCTACGACGAGGCGGGGGGCCTCATCTAGAGCAGTACTTC